This T cell receptor beta chain is drawn from a study of lymphopenia after photon versus proton radiotherapy. Study findings and constraints: Post-nadir TCR diversity decline inversely tracked overall survival among those who died.

Germline-derived CDR1 and CDR2 are SGHVS and FNYEAQ. This CDR3 is 17 amino acids long. The V and J ends lost 5 bases and 4 bases, in that order; junction bases with no gene match: 9. TCRdb's table, derived via immunoSEQ multiplex PCR, lists solely in-frame clones and lacks some. The data show tens of thousands of clones, with under 90% seen just once and 2.5% to 3.5% held by the top ten. For this clone: Its target is unknown.

The sequence was obtained from a man in his fifties with gastric cancer. Sequenced here: peripheral blood, sampled from a patient treated with photon-based radiotherapy. The chain couples TRBV7-6 to TRBJ2-1, with 12 bases aligning to TRBD2. This CDR3 is CASSHPYTSGGYNEQFF. The DNA of the CDR3 is TGTGCCAGCAGCCATCCCTATACTAGCGGGGGGTACAATGAGCAGTTCTTC.